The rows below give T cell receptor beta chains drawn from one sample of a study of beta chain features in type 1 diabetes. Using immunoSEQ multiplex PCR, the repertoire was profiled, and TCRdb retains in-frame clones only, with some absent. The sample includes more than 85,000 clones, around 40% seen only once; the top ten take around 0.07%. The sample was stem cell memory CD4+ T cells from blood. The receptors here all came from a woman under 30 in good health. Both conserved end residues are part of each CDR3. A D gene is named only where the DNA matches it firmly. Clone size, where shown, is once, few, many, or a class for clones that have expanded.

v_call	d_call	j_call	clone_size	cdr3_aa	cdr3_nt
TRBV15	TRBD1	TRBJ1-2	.	CATSPRQGAEGYTF	TGTGCCACCAGCCCACGACAGGGGGCCGAGGGCTACACCTTC
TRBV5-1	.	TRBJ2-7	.	CASSFTEAYEQYF	TGCGCCAGCAGCTTCACCGAGGCCTACGAGCAGTACTTC
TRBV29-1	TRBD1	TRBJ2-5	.	CSVEVTGATKETQYF	TGCAGCGTTGAAGTCACAGGGGCTACCAAGGAGACCCAGTACTTC
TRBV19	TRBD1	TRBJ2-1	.	CASSKGTGGSYNEQFF	TGTGCCAGTAGTAAGGGAACAGGGGGCTCCTACAATGAGCAGTTCTTC
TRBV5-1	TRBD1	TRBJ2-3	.	CASSSGTGAGLDTQYF	TGCGCCAGCAGCTCTGGGACAGGGGCCGGCTTGGATACGCAGTATTTT
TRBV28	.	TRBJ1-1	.	CASSSEQTEAFF	TGTGCCAGCAGTTCGGAACAGACTGAAGCTTTCTTT
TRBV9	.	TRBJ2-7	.	CASSKGVLSSYEQYF	TGTGCCAGCAGCAAGGGGGTCCTGAGCTCCTACGAGCAGTACTTC
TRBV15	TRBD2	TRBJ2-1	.	CATSRAHGGRVSSYNEQFF	TGTGCCACCAGCAGAGCTCACGGAGGGAGGGTGAGCTCCTACAATGAGCAGTTCTTC
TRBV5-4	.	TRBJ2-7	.	CASSIYYEQYF	TGTGCCAGCAGTATTTACTACGAGCAGTACTTC
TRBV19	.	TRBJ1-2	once	CASSIPGVAYGYTF	TGTGCCAGTAGTATCCCGGGGGTGGCCTATGGCTACACCTTC
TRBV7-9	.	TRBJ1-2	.	CASSPGQPLTNYGYTF	TGTGCCAGCAGCCCAGGACAGCCGCTAACTAACTATGGCTACACCTTC
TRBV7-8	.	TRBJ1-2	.	CASSLSLVGAANF	TGTGCCAGCAGCTTATCTTTAGTTGGAGCTGCCAACTTC
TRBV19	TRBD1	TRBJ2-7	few	CASRGQYEQYF	TGTGCCAGTCGGGGACAGTACGAGCAGTACTTC
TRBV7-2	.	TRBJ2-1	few	CASSLTRDHGQFF	TGTGCCAGCAGCTTAACCAGGGATCACGGGCAGTTCTTC
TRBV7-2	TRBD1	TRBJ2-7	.	CASSSDRQGRSYEQYF	TGTGCCAGCAGTTCGGATAGACAGGGAAGATCCTACGAGCAGTACTTC
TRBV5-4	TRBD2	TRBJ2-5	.	CASSLAGGNQETQYF	TGTGCCAGCAGCTTGGCGGGAGGAAACCAAGAGACCCAGTACTTC
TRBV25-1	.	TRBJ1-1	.	CASSESPGVGTEAFF	TGTGCCAGCAGTGAATCACCGGGGGTGGGCACTGAAGCTTTCTTT
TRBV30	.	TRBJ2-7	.	CAWSVQGYEQYF	TGTGCCTGGAGTGTACAGGGCTACGAGCAGTACTTC
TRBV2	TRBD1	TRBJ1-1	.	CASRPGQIKAFF	TGTGCCAGCAGACCGGGACAGATTAAAGCTTTCTTT
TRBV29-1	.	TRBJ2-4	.	CSVEDWLAKNIQYF	TGCAGCGTTGAAGATTGGCTAGCCAAAAACATTCAGTACTTC
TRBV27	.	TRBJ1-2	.	CASSFGGPYYGYTF	TGTGCCAGCAGTTTCGGCGGGCCCTACTATGGCTACACCTTC
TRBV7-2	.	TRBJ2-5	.	CASSRGAGRETQYF	TGTGCCAGCAGCAGAGGGGCAGGGAGGGAGACCCAGTACTTC
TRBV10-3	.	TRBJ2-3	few	CAISEGATDTQYF	TGTGCCATCAGTGAAGGGGCCACAGATACGCAGTATTTT
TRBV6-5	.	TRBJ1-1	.	CASSPQGWLNTEAFF	TGTGCCAGCAGCCCCCAGGGTTGGCTGAACACTGAAGCTTTCTTT
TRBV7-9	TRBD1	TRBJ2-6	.	CAVPAGQAMSGANVLTF	TGTGCCGTTCCTGCGGGACAGGCGATGTCTGGGGCCAACGTCCTGACTTTC
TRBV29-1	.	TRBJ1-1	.	CSVVRAGTEAFF	TGCAGCGTTGTTAGGGCGGGGACTGAAGCTTTCTTT
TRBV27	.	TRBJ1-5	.	CASRTLEGNQPQHF	TGTGCCAGCAGAACCCTCGAGGGAAATCAGCCCCAGCATTTT